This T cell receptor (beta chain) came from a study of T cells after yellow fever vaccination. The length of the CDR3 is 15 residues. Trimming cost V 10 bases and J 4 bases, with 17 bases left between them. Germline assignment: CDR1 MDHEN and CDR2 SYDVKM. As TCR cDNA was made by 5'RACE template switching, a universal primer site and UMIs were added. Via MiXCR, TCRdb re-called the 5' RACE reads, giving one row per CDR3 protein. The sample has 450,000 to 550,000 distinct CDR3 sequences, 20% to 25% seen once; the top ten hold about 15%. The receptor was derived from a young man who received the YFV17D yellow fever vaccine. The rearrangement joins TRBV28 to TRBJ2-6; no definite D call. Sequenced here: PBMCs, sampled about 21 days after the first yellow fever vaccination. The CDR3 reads CATSILAAGANVLTF. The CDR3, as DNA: TGTGCCACCTCGATCCTTGCGGCCGGGGCCAACGTCCTGACTTTC.